This T cell receptor beta chain is from a study of cytomegalovirus exposure and HLA in healthy donors. The study's findings and limits: TCR beta sequences numbering fewer than 20,000 were associated with HLA alleles at 0.05 false discovery rate in a later analysis. Indistinguishable V segments, including TRBV6-2 and TRBV6-3, were excluded.

PCR involved 60 Vbeta and 13 Jbeta primers. Generated by immunoSEQ multiplex PCR, the TCRdb table keeps only in-frame clones and is missing some. The sample consists of approximately 170,000 clones, about 77% of them appearing once. Germline CDR1 MDHEN, CDR2 SYDVKM. The CDR3 is made up of 13 amino acids. V lost 7 bases and J lost 5, with 12 bases in between. To note about this clone: Its antigen is unknown.

The sequenced sample consisted of PBMCs. This clonotype was obtained from a man aged 30-40 years in good health and CMV-seropositive. The chain combines TRBV28 with TRBJ1-5; D is perhaps TRBD1 (6 bases). CDR3 nucleotide sequence: TGTGCCAGCAACCGGGACACATATCAGCCCCAGCATTTT. This codes for CASNRDTYQPQHF.